One and the same sample provided the 26 T cell receptor beta chains below, sequenced in a study of CD8+CD57+ T cells in acquired aplastic anemia. TCR beta VDJ and CDR3 profiles were obtained from a genomic DNA template. One entry per CDR3 protein, called by TCRdb with MiXCR from the reads. The data contain 190,000 or so distinct CDR3 sequences, 61% of them singletons. Sequenced material: sorted CD4+, CD8+, or CD8+CD57+ T cells (not recorded which) from PBMCs. These receptors were taken from a human donor in good health.

V usage is TRBV11-3 and J usage is TRBJ2-1; 9 bases match TRBD1. The CDR3 length is 15 residues. Trimming removed 5 bases from V and 7 bases from J; junction bases left unmatched: 9. Germline loops: CDR1 SGHNT, CDR2 YENEEA. The CDR3 loop is CASSQTGGANNEQFF. The CDR3, as DNA: TGTGCCAGCAGCCAAACAGGGGGCGCAAATAATGAGCAGTTCTTC.

The table lists this clonotype with a few counts. The chain is built from TRBV2 and TRBJ1-5, with D tentatively TRBD1 (5 bases). The germline V and J ends were trimmed by 4 bases and 1 base, with 8 bases remaining between them. The germline V gene has CDR1 SNHLY and CDR2 FYNNEI. The CDR3 covers 14 residues. The CDR3 is CASSVGESNQPQHF. CDR3 bases: TGTGCCAGCAGTGTGGGGGAAAGCAATCAGCCCCAGCATTTT.

This rearrangement joins TRBV10-3 to TRBJ2-7, with D possibly being TRBD2 (6 bases). Per the germline V gene, CDR1 is ENHRY and CDR2 is SYGVKD. The CDR3 covers 14 residues. Trimming pared 2 bases from V and 3 bases from J, leaving 11 bases between. The CDR3 protein is CAISEPGGNYEQYF. The CDR3 region has the DNA TGTGCCATCAGTGAGCCCGGGGGAAACTACGAGCAGTACTTC.

The chain is built from TRBV28 and TRBJ2-2, with TRBD1 identical over 8 bases. The length of the CDR3 is 14 residues. V was clipped by 2 bases and J by 6 bases; unmatched bases: 2. The germline V gene has CDR1 MDHEN and CDR2 SYDVKM. CDR3 sequence (DNA): TGTGCCAGCAGTTTACAGGGGGCTTCCGGGGAGCTGTTTTTT. Translation gives CASSLQGASGELFF.

J is TRBJ1-1 and V is TRBV7-3; no reliable D call. The CDR3 sequence is 14 residues long. Trimming took off 8 bases at V and 5 bases at J, with 18 bases between the two ends. Looked up from germline, CDR1 is SGHTA and CDR2 is FQGTGA. This CDR3 is CASLIVEGGTEAFF. The CDR3 DNA reads TGTGCCAGCTTGATCGTTGAAGGAGGGACTGAAGCTTTCTTT.

At least ten counts were recorded for this clonotype. The J gene is TRBJ2-3, the V gene TRBV19; TRBD2 matches at 9 bases. This CDR3 has 17 amino acids. The J segment lost 6 bases and the V segment lost 6 bases, leaving 16 bases of the junction unmatched. CDR1 LNHDA and CDR2 SQIVND come from the germline V gene (reference sequence). The CDR3 sequence: CASSPPYSGGLGDTQYF. CDR3 DNA: TGTGCCAGTAGCCCTCCCTATAGCGGGGGCCTAGGGGATACGCAGTATTTT.

The table lists this clonotype with many counts. The genes are TRBV12-5 and TRBJ1-2; no clear D. The ends were cut back, 5 bases at V and 8 bases at J, with 12 bases in the middle. CDR1 and CDR2 (germline): LGHNT, FRNRAP. This CDR3 contains 12 residues. The CDR3 coding sequence is TGTGCTAGTGGTCCCAGAGTTAGGGGCTACACCTTC. This encodes CASGPRVRGYTF.

The CDR3 sequence is CASSPLGTSGAYEQYF. CDR3 bases: TGTGCCAGCAGCCCTCTCGGGACTAGCGGTGCCTACGAGCAGTACTTC. The chain employs TRBV4-2 and TRBJ2-7, with 11 nucleotides matching TRBD2. Unmatched junction bases numbered 7, after V lost 4 bases and J lost 2 bases. In germline, CDR1 is LGHNA, CDR2 YNFKEQ. The CDR3 totals 16 residues.

The chain couples TRBV7-9 to TRBJ1-2; no reliable D call. Germline values: CDR1 SEHNR, CDR2 FQNEAQ (reference sequence). The CDR3 has 15 residues. V shed 5 bases and J shed 2 bases, with 15 bases lying between them. The CDR3 DNA is TGTGCCAGCAGCCAGTTAGGCACAGCAAACTATGGCTACACCTTC. Translation: CASSQLGTANYGYTF.

This clonotype was recorded at least ten times. One end of the junction is discordant with germline, which a read error may explain. The chain is built from TRBV5-1 and TRBJ1-5; no firm D call. CDR3 size: 14 residues. CDR1 SGHRS and CDR2 YFSETQ come from the germline V gene. The DNA of the CDR3 is TGTGCCAGCAGTTTAGCGGGCAGCAATCAGCCCCAGCATTTT. Its translation: CASSLAGSNQPQHF.

The chain joins TRBV5-1 to TRBJ1-1; 8 bases agree with TRBD1. In germline, CDR1 is SGHRS, CDR2 YFSETQ. CDR3 size: 13 residues. V was clipped by 6 bases and J by 3 bases; unmatched bases: 4. The DNA for the CDR3 is TGCGCCAGCAACGGACAGGGTGACACTGAAGCTTTCTTT. Its protein is CASNGQGDTEAFF. Supplemented by reference TRBV5-1 and TRBJ1-1, the full variable domain reads KAGVTQTPRYLIKTRGQQVTLSCSPISGHRSVSWYQQTPGQGLQFLFEYFSETQRNKGNFPGRFSGRQFSNSRSEMNVSTLELGDSALYLCASNGQGDTEAFFGQGTRLTVV.

The V gene is TRBV19, the J gene TRBJ2-1; 8 bases fit TRBD1. The V gene end was trimmed by 5 bases and the J gene end by 4 bases; junction bases not matched to a gene: 13. Germline CDR1 LNHDA, CDR2 SQIVND (reference sequence). The CDR3 length is 17 residues. The CDR3 spells CASSSTGGSNGYNEQFF. In DNA, the CDR3 is TGTGCCAGTAGTTCAACAGGGGGAAGCAATGGGTACAATGAGCAGTTCTTC.

The V and J genes are TRBV20-1 and TRBJ2-3; 7 bases align to TRBD2. The CDR3 sequence is 16 residues long. V gave up 1 base and J gave up 8 bases; unmatched junction bases: 15. Germline CDR1 reads DFQATT; CDR2 reads SNEGSKA (reference sequence). The CDR3 nucleotides read TGCAGTGCTAGAGGGGGCGGCGGGGGTGCTGCAGCTACGCAGTATTTT. Residues: CSARGGGGGAAATQYF.

In its sample, this clonotype was seen many times. V and J are TRBV7-9 and TRBJ2-1, with D possibly TRBD2 on 6 matching bases. The V end lost 4 bases, the J end lost 8 bases, and 18 bases lay between the germline ends. This CDR3 is built from 15 residues. The germline gives CDR1 SEHNR, CDR2 FQNEAQ (reference sequence). Here the CDR3 reads CASSSYRDWVYEQFF. The CDR3 DNA follows: TGTGCCAGCAGCTCTTACCGGGACTGGGTCTATGAGCAGTTCTTC.

This clonotype was detected many times. This chain uses TRBV6-5 with TRBJ1-1, with 7 bases matching TRBD1. V dropped 8 bases and J dropped 1; count of bases not matched to a gene: 4. The CDR3 contains 13 residues. Germline V gene sequence: CDR1 MNHEY, CDR2 SVGAGI. For the CDR3, the DNA is TGTGCCAGCGGTAGACAGGGGAACACTGAAGCTTTCTTT. Residues: CASGRQGNTEAFF.

This sequence joins TRBV9 and TRBJ1-1; D ambiguous. Germline V gives CDR1 SGDLS, CDR2 YYNGEE. The CDR3 sequence is 15 residues long. Trimming left V 2 bases short and J 6 bases short, with 17 bases between. CDR3 nucleotide sequence: TGTGCCAGCAGCGTCGAGGACGGACCGACGGCTGAAGCTTTCTTT. Translating it yields CASSVEDGPTAEAFF.

There are a few counts of this clonotype. The chain recombines TRBV15 with TRBJ2-5; 8 bases map to TRBD1. With V trimmed by 3 bases and J by 5 bases, 5 bases remained unmatched. The germline CDR1 and CDR2 sequences are LNHNV and YYDKDF (reference sequence). The CDR3 has 14 residues. The CDR3 region is CATSRGQVGETQYF. CDR3 nucleotides: TGTGCCACCAGCAGGGGACAGGTCGGGGAGACCCAGTACTTC. Variable domain in full (rest from reference TRBV15 and TRBJ2-5): DAMVIQNPRYQVTQFGKPVTLSCSQTLNHNVMYWYQQKSSQAPKLLFHYYDKDFNNEADTPDNFQSRRPNTSFCFLDIRSPGLGDTAMYLCATSRGQVGETQYFGPGTRLLVL.

This clonotype was counted only a few times. The gene calls are TRBV12-3 or TRBV12-4 and TRBJ1-2; TRBD1 is a possible D gene (5 bases). V lost 5 bases and J lost 2, with 9 bases in between. This CDR3 spans 13 amino acids. In nucleotides, the CDR3 is TGTGCCAGCAGTGAGACAGCGAACTATGGCTACACCTTC. As protein: CASSETANYGYTF.

The chain recombines TRBV2 with TRBJ1-1, with D maybe TRBD1 (5 bases). The CDR3 runs to 13 residues. CDR1 and CDR2 (germline): SNHLY, FYNNEI. V was shortened by 3 bases and J by 8 bases, with 13 bases between the two germline ends. The chain's CDR3 is CASSEQGGTEAFF. The DNA for the CDR3 is TGTGCCAGCAGTGAGCAGGGAGGAACCGAAGCTTTCTTT.

V is TRBV9 and J is TRBJ2-7; TRBD2 might be the D (6 bases). This CDR3 spans 14 amino acids. Germline CDR1 SGDLS, CDR2 YYNGEE. V gave up 3 bases and J gave up 0 bases, with 10 bases separating them. CDR3 amino acids: CASSGGVLSYEQYF. The CDR3 DNA is TGTGCCAGCAGCGGCGGGGTGCTCTCCTACGAGCAGTACTTC.

This chain joins TRBV20-1 and TRBJ2-5, with D possibly being TRBD1 (7 bases). V lost 6 bases to trimming and J lost 5 bases, with 19 bases between them. The CDR3 sequence is 14 residues long. Germline V gives CDR1 DFQATT, CDR2 SNEGSKA (reference sequence). The CDR3 is CSARQSGGRETQYF. CDR3 coding DNA: TGCAGTGCCAGACAATCAGGGGGGCGGGAGACCCAGTACTTC.

The chain employs TRBV6-1 and TRBJ2-2; 8 positions agree with TRBD2. V was clipped by 8 bases and J by 10 bases; unmatched bases: 15. The CDR3 is 15 amino acids. CDR1 and CDR2 from the germline V gene are MNHNS and SASEGT. The CDR3 nucleotides read TGTGCCAGCCACCTGGGGACTAGTGGGGCTGAGGAGCTGTTTTTT. Protein sequence: CASHLGTSGAEELFF.

This clonotype was found once. The chain recombines TRBV5-1 with TRBJ2-2, with 9 bases aligning to TRBD2. Germline trimming cut 4 bases from V and 9 bases from J; bases unmatched to any gene: 13. Germline CDR1 SGHRS, CDR2 YFSETQ. The CDR3 length is 16 residues. CDR3 residues: CASSGPTSGRIRELFF. As DNA, the CDR3 is TGCGCCAGCAGCGGACCGACTAGCGGACGGATTAGGGAGCTGTTTTTT.

V usage is TRBV5-1 and J usage is TRBJ2-7; 7 bases map to TRBD1. J lost 2 bases, V lost 0 bases, and 8 bases had no gene match. Germline CDR1 SGHRS, CDR2 YFSETQ. The length of the CDR3 is 16 residues. The CDR3 spells CASSLDLRDSTYEQYF. The CDR3 DNA is TGCGCCAGCAGCTTGGATCTCCGGGACAGTACCTACGAGCAGTACTTC.

The V and J genes are TRBV25-1 and TRBJ1-4; tentatively, D is TRBD1 (5 bases). Trimming removed 4 bases from V and 8 bases from J, with 20 bases in between. The CDR3 sequence is 16 residues long. Germline CDR1 and CDR2: MGHDK and SYGVNS. CDR3 DNA sequence: TGTGCCAGCAGTGGCCACGGGAGGCGGGGGAACGAAAAACTGTTTTTT. Encoded protein: CASSGHGRRGNEKLFF.

J is TRBJ1-5 and V is TRBV9; D not certain. The CDR3 contains 12 residues. Germline V lookup: CDR1 SGDLS, CDR2 YYNGEE. V was cut by 4 bases and J by 8 bases, with 10 bases left in between. For the CDR3, the DNA is TGTGCCAGCAGCTTTTCCGGGGAGCCCCAGCATTTT. This sequence encodes CASSFSGEPQHF. The whole variable domain, filled in from reference TRBV9 and TRBJ1-5, reads DSGVTQTPKHLITATGQRVTLRCSPRSGDLSVYWYQQSLDQGLQFLIQYYNGEERAKGNILERFSAQQFPDLHSELNLSSLELGDSALYFCASSFSGEPQHFGDGTRLSIL.